These T cell receptor beta chains were read from a single sample in a study of T cell responses to AZD1222 COVID-19 vaccine. TCRdb's copy holds only in-frame clones and misses some; the assay was immunoSEQ multiplex PCR. The sample contains approximately 130,000 clones, 92% of which appear only once. The sample here was peripheral blood, taken on day 0 of AZD1222 vaccination. The receptors come from an adult in good health. Each CDR3 is given with its conserved first and last residue. D genes are given only for firm matches. Clone sizes are given selectively: once, few, many, or a class where the clone is expanded.

TRBV10-3,.,TRBJ2-1,.,CAISGTETYNEQFF,TGTGCCATCAGCGGGACGGAGACCTACAATGAGCAGTTCTTC
TRBV24-1,TRBD1,TRBJ1-5,.,CATSDLEDRAYQPQHF,TGTGCCACCAGTGATTTAGAGGACAGGGCTTATCAGCCCCAGCATTTT
TRBV4-2,.,TRBJ1-2,.,CASSQVTGGSNYGYTF,TGTGCCAGCAGCCAAGTAACCGGTGGCTCCAACTATGGCTACACCTTC
TRBV7-9,.,TRBJ1-5,.,CASSLDGGVQPQHF,TGTGCCAGCAGCTTAGATGGGGGCGTCCAGCCCCAGCATTTT
TRBV30,.,TRBJ1-3,.,CAWSVQGGNTIYF,TGTGCCTGGAGTGTACAGGGTGGAAACACCATATATTTT
TRBV27,.,TRBJ2-2,.,CASRTGTLNTGELFF,TGTGCCAGCAGAACCGGGACACTGAACACCGGGGAGCTGTTTTTT
TRBV7-3,.,TRBJ1-3,.,CASSFYQGNTIYF,TGTGCCAGCAGCTTTTATCAAGGGAACACCATATATTTT
TRBV28,TRBD2,TRBJ2-7,.,CASKLAGVGEQYF,TGTGCCAGCAAACTAGCGGGAGTAGGCGAGCAGTACTTC
TRBV27,.,TRBJ1-6,.,CASSPDWSSYNSPLHF,TGTGCCAGCAGTCCAGACTGGTCCTCCTATAATTCACCCCTCCACTTT
TRBV5-1,.,TRBJ1-1,.,CASSLEQGRTEAFF,TGCGCCAGCAGCTTGGAACAGGGTCGGACTGAAGCTTTCTTT
TRBV6-6,.,TRBJ2-5,.,CASSRHRVPIQETQYF,TGTGCCAGCAGCCGACACCGGGTCCCGATTCAAGAGACCCAGTACTTC
TRBV19,TRBD2,TRBJ2-5,.,CASSSHGTSGKGWETQYF,TGTGCCAGTAGTTCCCACGGGACTAGCGGGAAGGGTTGGGAGACCCAGTACTTC
TRBV6-6,.,TRBJ1-3,.,CASSFLWAGESLSSGNTIYF,TGTGCCAGCAGCTTTCTGTGGGCAGGGGAATCCCTGAGCTCTGGAAACACCATATATTTT
TRBV28,.,TRBJ1-1,.,CASSFPGRGNTEAFF,TGTGCCAGCAGTTTCCCCGGCCGGGGGAACACTGAAGCTTTCTTT
TRBV6-4,TRBD2,TRBJ2-3,.,CASSAQPGLAGETDTQYF,TGTGCCAGCAGTGCTCAGCCGGGACTAGCGGGAGAGACAGATACGCAGTATTTT
TRBV18,.,TRBJ2-3,.,CASSEWSGGTDTQYF,TGTGCCAGCTCCGAATGGTCGGGGGGCACAGATACGCAGTATTTT
TRBV27,.,TRBJ1-2,.,CASSPRRIYGYTF,TGTGCCAGCTCCCCCAGAAGGATCTATGGCTACACCTTC
TRBV1,.,TRBJ2-3,.,CTSSQDWGKSTDTQYF,TGCACCAGCAGCCAAGATTGGGGGAAGTCCACAGATACGCAGTATTTT
TRBV27,.,TRBJ1-5,.,CASSWTRNQPQHF,TGTGCCAGCAGTTGGACCCGCAATCAGCCCCAGCATTTT
TRBV5-1,.,TRBJ2-7,.,CASSLFGAGGPYEQYF,TGCGCCAGCAGCTTGTTCGGAGCAGGGGGGCCCTACGAGCAGTACTTC
TRBV19,TRBD1,TRBJ1-1,once,CASSIPTGVAEAFF,TGTGCCAGTAGTATCCCCACAGGGGTGGCTGAAGCTTTCTTT
TRBV9,TRBD2,TRBJ2-1,.,CASSLAGAYNEQFF,TGTGCCAGCAGCCTAGCGGGAGCCTACAATGAGCAGTTCTTC
TRBV5-1,.,TRBJ2-1,.,CASSLTEASYNEQFF,TGCGCCAGCAGCTTGACGGAGGCCTCCTACAATGAGCAGTTCTTC
TRBV5-1,.,TRBJ2-1,.,CASSLTGYLNEQFF,TGCGCCAGCAGCTTAACGGGTTACCTCAATGAGCAGTTCTTC
TRBV6-5,TRBD1,TRBJ1-5,.,CASRDRGNQPQHF,TGTGCCAGCCGAGACAGGGGTAATCAGCCCCAGCATTTT
TRBV3-1/TRBV3-2,.,TRBJ2-7,once,CASSQSKGPNYF,TGTGCCAGCAGCCAAAGTAAGGGACCCAACTACTTC
TRBV5-1,.,TRBJ2-5,.,CASSEQGLWQETQYF,TGCGCCAGCAGCGAACAGGGATTGTGGCAAGAGACCCAGTACTTC
TRBV28,.,TRBJ1-2,.,CASSLGGANYGYTF,TGTGCCAGCAGTTTGGGGGGGGCCAACTATGGCTACACCTTC
TRBV9,.,TRBJ2-7,once,CASSVRQRVFSYEQYF,TGTGCCAGCAGCGTCCGTCAGCGGGTTTTTTCCTACGAGCAGTACTTC
TRBV7-2,.,TRBJ1-5,.,CASSLQDRWDQPQHF,TGTGCCAGCAGCTTGCAGGATAGATGGGATCAGCCCCAGCATTTT
TRBV6-2/TRBV6-3,TRBD1,TRBJ1-5,.,CASSSTGGEWQPQHF,TGTGCCAGCAGCTCCACAGGGGGAGAGTGGCAGCCCCAGCATTTT
TRBV24-1,.,TRBJ1-2,.,CATSAGLGYTF,TGTGCCACCAGTGCCGGGCTTGGCTACACCTTC
TRBV5-1,TRBD1,TRBJ1-2,.,CASSLAGTGNYNYGYTF,TGCGCCAGCAGCTTGGCCGGGACAGGGAACTATAACTATGGCTACACCTTC
TRBV3-1/TRBV3-2,.,TRBJ1-3,.,CASSHPRGFSGNTIYF,TGTGCCAGCAGCCACCCCCGGGGGTTTTCTGGAAACACCATATATTTT
TRBV27,.,TRBJ1-5,.,CASSLSGVQPQHF,TGTGCCAGCAGTTTATCAGGGGTTCAGCCCCAGCATTTT
TRBV5-1,.,TRBJ1-1,.,CASSLGGLGTEAFF,TGCGCCAGCAGCTTGGGAGGGTTGGGAACTGAAGCTTTCTTT
TRBV21-1,.,TRBJ1-6,.,CASSNRVHYNSPLHF,TGTGCCAGCAGCAACAGGGTCCACTATAATTCACCCCTCCACTTT
TRBV11-2,TRBD2,TRBJ2-2,.,CASSFRTSGTGELFF,TGTGCCAGCAGCTTTCGGACTAGCGGGACCGGGGAGCTGTTTTTT
TRBV18,.,TRBJ1-2,.,CASSPGAGYGYTF,TGTGCCAGCTCACCGGGGGCAGGTTATGGCTACACCTTC
TRBV29-1,.,TRBJ2-6,once,CSVEGGPGANVLTF,TGCAGCGTCGAGGGAGGTCCTGGGGCCAACGTCCTGACTTTC
TRBV30,.,TRBJ2-3,.,CAWRAGSTDTQYF,TGTGCCTGGAGAGCCGGGAGCACAGATACGCAGTATTTT
TRBV6-5,.,TRBJ2-7,.,CASSYNTGGVYEQYF,TGTGCCAGCAGTTACAATACAGGCGGGGTCTACGAGCAGTACTTC
TRBV30,.,TRBJ1-4,.,CAWRGVGVEKLFF,TGTGCCTGGAGGGGGGTAGGGGTTGAAAAACTGTTTTTT
TRBV5-1,TRBD1,TRBJ1-2,.,CASHPGGVYGYTF,TGCGCCAGCCACCCAGGGGGAGTCTATGGCTACACCTTC
TRBV10-3,.,TRBJ1-1,.,CAISERQALNTEAFF,TGTGCCATCAGTGAGCGACAGGCATTGAACACTGAAGCTTTCTTT
TRBV9,TRBD1,TRBJ1-4,.,CASSSTGINEKLFF,TGTGCCAGCAGCTCGACAGGGATTAATGAAAAACTGTTTTTT
TRBV4-2,TRBD1,TRBJ1-4,few,CASSQALRGTNEKLFF,TGTGCCAGCAGCCAAGCCCTCAGGGGGACTAATGAAAAACTGTTTTTT
TRBV3-1/TRBV3-2,.,TRBJ1-4,.,CASKNRRTNEKLFF,TGTGCCAGCAAGAACCGGCGGACTAATGAAAAACTGTTTTTT
TRBV5-4,.,TRBJ2-7,.,CASSSRGGSHEQYF,TGTGCCAGCAGCTCCCGCGGAGGTAGCCACGAGCAGTACTTC
TRBV4-1,TRBD1,TRBJ1-2,.,CASSLGIRDSGYTF,TGCGCCAGCAGCCTGGGGATCCGGGACAGTGGCTACACCTTC
TRBV28,TRBD1,TRBJ1-2,once,CASGDSSIYGYTF,TGTGCCAGCGGGGACAGCAGCATCTATGGCTACACCTTC
TRBV9,TRBD1,TRBJ2-5,.,CASSKRQGETQYF,TGTGCCAGCAGCAAGCGACAGGGGGAGACCCAGTACTTC
TRBV2,.,TRBJ1-5,.,CASSEWALQPQHF,TGTGCCAGCAGTGAATGGGCTCTGCAGCCCCAGCATTTT
TRBV7-2,.,TRBJ1-2,.,CASSPRTPYGYTF,TGTGCCAGCAGCCCCCGGACGCCCTATGGCTACACCTTC
TRBV10-3,TRBD2,TRBJ2-1,once,CAISEYASGSYNEQFF,TGTGCCATCAGTGAGTACGCTAGCGGGAGTTACAATGAGCAGTTCTTC
TRBV5-1,.,TRBJ1-6,.,CASSLRGTANSPLHF,TGCGCCAGCAGCCTGAGGGGGACGGCGAATTCACCCCTCCACTTT